This TCR beta chain emerged from a study of cytomegalovirus exposure and HLA in healthy donors. The PCR had 60 Vbeta and 13 Jbeta primers. The assay was immunoSEQ multiplex PCR, and TCRdb's table has in-frame clones only and misses some. The sample has 200,000 or so clones; around four fifths are singletons. The V end was cut by 0 bases, the J end by 15 bases, with 15 bases between. Germline V lookup: CDR1 WSHSY, CDR2 SAAADI. The CDR3 runs to 13 residues. Remarks on this clone: The antigen remains unidentified.

Study-wide findings and caveats: Certain sequence variants were highly shared and formed a cluster, and this cluster was likely a sequencing artifact. Association with HLA alleles at 0.05 false discovery rate was found for 16,951 TCR beta sequences in a later analysis. Accurate predictions that matched the HLA-A and HLA-B alleles of most subjects were reportedly made from TCR beta sequences. In an earlier analysis, most TCR beta V segments were productive about 87% or about 30% of the time.

V usage is TRBV10-2 and J usage is TRBJ2-1; D call uncertain. The sequence came from a woman aged 50 to 60 in good health and CMV-seropositive. Source material: PBMCs. Here the CDR3 reads CASSESSRQDRFF. DNA of the CDR3: TGCGCCAGCAGTGAGTCGAGCAGGCAGGATCGGTTCTTC.